Included here is one T cell receptor beta chain sequence, with context. Its specificity is unknown. One junction end does not reproduce the germline sequence, and a read error may be involved. CDR1 is SGHNT, CDR2 YYREEE, per germline (reference sequence). CDR3 length: 13 amino acids. The data stem from a study of graft-versus-host responses after intestinal transplantation. The overall study: Transplants given to recipients were multivisceral, liver-intestinal, or isolated intestinal. Among the recipients, all got anti-thymocyte globulin induction and then tacrolimus and steroids for 3 to 4 years.

Only in-frame clones appear in the TCRdb table, and some are missing; sequencing was by immunoSEQ multiplex PCR. Of approximately 77,000 clones in the sample, approximately 88% were seen once. The chain is built from TRBV5-4 and TRBJ2-3; TRBD2 matches at 11 bases. This TCR was sampled from a human donor who received an intestinal transplant. The source material was unstimulated CD4+ T cells sorted from spleen or lymph node cells, sampled before intestinal transplant. The CDR3 DNA is TGTGCCAGCAGCTTACTAGCGGGAGATCCGCAGTATTTT. Translation: CASSLLAGDPQYF.